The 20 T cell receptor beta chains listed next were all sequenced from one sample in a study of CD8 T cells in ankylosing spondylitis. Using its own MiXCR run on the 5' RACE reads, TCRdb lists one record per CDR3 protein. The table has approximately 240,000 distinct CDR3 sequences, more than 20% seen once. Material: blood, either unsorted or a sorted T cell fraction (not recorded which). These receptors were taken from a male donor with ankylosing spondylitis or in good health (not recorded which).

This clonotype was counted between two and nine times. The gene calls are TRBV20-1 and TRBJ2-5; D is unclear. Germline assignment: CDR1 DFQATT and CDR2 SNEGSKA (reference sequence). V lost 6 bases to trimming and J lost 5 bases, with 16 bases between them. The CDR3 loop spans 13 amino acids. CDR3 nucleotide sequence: TGCAGTGCAACTCGACCCCGAACGGAGACCCAGTACTTC. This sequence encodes CSATRPRTETQYF.

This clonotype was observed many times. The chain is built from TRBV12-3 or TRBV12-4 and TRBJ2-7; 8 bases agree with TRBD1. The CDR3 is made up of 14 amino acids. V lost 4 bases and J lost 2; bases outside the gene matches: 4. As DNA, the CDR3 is TGTGCCAGCAGTTCGTACAGGGGGACCTACGAGCAGTACTTC. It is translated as CASSSYRGTYEQYF.

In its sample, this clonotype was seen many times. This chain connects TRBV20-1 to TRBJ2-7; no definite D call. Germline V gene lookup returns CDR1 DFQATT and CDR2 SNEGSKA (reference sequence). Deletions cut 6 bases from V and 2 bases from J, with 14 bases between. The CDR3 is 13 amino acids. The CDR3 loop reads CSAPMGQAYEQYF. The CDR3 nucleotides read TGCAGTGCCCCGATGGGCCAAGCCTACGAGCAGTACTTC.

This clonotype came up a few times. The CDR3 loop reads CASSVSDEQYF. The CDR3 DNA reads as TGTGCCAGCAGTGTCAGCGACGAGCAGTACTTC. This chain joins TRBV6-1 and TRBJ2-7; D is undetermined. V dropped 4 bases and J dropped 5 bases, with 6 bases sitting between them. Germline assignment: CDR1 MNHNS and CDR2 SASEGT. The CDR3 has 11 amino acids.

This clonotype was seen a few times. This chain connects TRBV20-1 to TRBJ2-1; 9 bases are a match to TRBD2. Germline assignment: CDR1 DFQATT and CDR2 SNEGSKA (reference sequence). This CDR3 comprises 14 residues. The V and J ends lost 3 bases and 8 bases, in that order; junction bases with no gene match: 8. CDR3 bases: TGCAGTGCTAGTATGCGGGGGGGCCTCGATGAGCAGTTCTTC. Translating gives CSASMRGGLDEQFF.

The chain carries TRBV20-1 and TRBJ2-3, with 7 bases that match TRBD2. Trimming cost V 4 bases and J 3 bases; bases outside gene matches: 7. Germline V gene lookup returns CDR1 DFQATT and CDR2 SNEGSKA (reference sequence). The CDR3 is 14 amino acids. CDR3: CSAILGGLTDTQYF. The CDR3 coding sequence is TGCAGTGCTATCCTGGGGGGGTTAACAGATACGCAGTATTTT.

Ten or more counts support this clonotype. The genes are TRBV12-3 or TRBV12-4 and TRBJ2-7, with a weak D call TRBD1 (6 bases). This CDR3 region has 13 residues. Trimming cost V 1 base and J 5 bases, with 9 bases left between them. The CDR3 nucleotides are TGTGCCAGCAGTTTAGGGTCAGGGGACGAGCAGTACTTC. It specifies CASSLGSGDEQYF.

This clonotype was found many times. For the CDR3, the DNA is TGTGCCAGCAGCCACCCCGGGAGCACAGATACGCAGTATTTT. Translating it yields CASSHPGSTDTQYF. The chain carries TRBV4-2 and TRBJ2-3, with no clear D. This CDR3 is 14 amino acids long. Trimming removed 3 bases at V and 0 bases at J, with 7 bases between. Germline assignment: CDR1 LGHNA and CDR2 YNFKEQ.

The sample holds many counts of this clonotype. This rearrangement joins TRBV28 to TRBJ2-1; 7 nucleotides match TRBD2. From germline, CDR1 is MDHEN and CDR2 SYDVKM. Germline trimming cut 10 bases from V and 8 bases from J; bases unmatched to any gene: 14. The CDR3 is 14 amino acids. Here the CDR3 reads CATWGTMRIYEQFF. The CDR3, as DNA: TGTGCCACGTGGGGGACTATGAGGATCTATGAGCAGTTCTTC.

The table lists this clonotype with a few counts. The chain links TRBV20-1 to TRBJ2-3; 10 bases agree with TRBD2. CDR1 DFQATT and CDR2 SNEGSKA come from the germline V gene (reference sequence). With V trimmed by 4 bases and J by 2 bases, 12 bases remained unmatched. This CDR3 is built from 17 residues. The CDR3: CSATILISGGSTDTQYF. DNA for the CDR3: TGCAGTGCTACCATTCTGATTAGCGGGGGGTCCACAGATACGCAGTATTTT.

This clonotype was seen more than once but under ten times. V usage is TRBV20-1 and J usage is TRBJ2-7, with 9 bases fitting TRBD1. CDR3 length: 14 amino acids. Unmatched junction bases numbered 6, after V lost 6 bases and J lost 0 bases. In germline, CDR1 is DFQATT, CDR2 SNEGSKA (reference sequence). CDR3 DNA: TGCAGTGCCACTGACAGGGGGAGCTCCTACGAGCAGTACTTC. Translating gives CSATDRGSSYEQYF.

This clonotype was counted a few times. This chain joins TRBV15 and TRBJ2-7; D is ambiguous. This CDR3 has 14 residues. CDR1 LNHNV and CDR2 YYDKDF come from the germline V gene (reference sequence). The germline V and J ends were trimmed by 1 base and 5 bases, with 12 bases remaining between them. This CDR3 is CATSRVTTENEQYF. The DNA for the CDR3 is TGTGCCACCAGCAGAGTTACAACGGAGAACGAGCAGTACTTC.

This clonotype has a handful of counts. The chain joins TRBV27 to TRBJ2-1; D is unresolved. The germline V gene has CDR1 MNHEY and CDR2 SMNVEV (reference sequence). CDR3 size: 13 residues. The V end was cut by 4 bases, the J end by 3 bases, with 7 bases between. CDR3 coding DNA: TGTGCCAGCAGTTCACCTTACTACAATGAGCAGTTCTTC. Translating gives CASSSPYYNEQFF.

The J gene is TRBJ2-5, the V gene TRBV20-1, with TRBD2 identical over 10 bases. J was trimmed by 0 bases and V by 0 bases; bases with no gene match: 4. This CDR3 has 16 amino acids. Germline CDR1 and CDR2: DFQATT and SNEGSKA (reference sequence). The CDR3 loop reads CSARDLSGGYQETQYF. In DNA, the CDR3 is TGCAGTGCTAGAGACCTTAGCGGGGGGTACCAAGAGACCCAGTACTTC.

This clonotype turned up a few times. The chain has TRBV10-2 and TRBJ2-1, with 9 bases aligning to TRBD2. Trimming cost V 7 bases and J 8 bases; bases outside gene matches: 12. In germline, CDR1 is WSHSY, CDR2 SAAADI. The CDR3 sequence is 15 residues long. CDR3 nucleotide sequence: TGCGCCAGCACATTTTCGTTAGCGGGGGTACATGAGCAGTTCTTC. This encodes CASTFSLAGVHEQFF.

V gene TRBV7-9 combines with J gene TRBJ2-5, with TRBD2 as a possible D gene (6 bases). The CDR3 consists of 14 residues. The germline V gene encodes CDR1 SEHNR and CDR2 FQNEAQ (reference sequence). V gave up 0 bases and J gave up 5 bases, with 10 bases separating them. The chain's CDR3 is CASSLAGGWETQYF. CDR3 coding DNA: TGTGCCAGCAGCTTAGCGGGAGGATGGGAGACCCAGTACTTC.

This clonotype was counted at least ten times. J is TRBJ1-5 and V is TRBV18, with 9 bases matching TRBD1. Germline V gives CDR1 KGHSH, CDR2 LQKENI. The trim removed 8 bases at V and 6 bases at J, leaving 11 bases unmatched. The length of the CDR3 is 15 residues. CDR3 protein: CASGEGTGSGQPQHF. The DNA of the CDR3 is TGTGCCAGCGGAGAGGGGACAGGGAGTGGTCAGCCCCAGCATTTT.

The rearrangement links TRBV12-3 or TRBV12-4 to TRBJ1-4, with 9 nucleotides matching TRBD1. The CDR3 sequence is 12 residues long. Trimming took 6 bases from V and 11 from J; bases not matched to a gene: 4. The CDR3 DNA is TGTGCCAGCAGCCCGGACAGGGGTAAACTGTTTTTT. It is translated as CASSPDRGKLFF.

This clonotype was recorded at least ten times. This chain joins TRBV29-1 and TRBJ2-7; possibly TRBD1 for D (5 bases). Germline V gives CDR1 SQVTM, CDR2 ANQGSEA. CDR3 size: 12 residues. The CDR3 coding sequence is TGCGCCGTGGTCAGGGAAACCTACGAGCAGTACTTC. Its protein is CAVVRETYEQYF.

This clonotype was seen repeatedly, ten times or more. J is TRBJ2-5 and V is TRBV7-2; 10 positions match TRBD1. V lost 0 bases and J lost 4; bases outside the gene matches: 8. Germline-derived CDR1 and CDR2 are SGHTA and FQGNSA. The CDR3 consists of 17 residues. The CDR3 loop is CASSLALLRDRGETQYF. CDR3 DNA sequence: TGTGCCAGCAGCTTAGCACTACTCCGGGACAGGGGAGAGACCCAGTACTTC.